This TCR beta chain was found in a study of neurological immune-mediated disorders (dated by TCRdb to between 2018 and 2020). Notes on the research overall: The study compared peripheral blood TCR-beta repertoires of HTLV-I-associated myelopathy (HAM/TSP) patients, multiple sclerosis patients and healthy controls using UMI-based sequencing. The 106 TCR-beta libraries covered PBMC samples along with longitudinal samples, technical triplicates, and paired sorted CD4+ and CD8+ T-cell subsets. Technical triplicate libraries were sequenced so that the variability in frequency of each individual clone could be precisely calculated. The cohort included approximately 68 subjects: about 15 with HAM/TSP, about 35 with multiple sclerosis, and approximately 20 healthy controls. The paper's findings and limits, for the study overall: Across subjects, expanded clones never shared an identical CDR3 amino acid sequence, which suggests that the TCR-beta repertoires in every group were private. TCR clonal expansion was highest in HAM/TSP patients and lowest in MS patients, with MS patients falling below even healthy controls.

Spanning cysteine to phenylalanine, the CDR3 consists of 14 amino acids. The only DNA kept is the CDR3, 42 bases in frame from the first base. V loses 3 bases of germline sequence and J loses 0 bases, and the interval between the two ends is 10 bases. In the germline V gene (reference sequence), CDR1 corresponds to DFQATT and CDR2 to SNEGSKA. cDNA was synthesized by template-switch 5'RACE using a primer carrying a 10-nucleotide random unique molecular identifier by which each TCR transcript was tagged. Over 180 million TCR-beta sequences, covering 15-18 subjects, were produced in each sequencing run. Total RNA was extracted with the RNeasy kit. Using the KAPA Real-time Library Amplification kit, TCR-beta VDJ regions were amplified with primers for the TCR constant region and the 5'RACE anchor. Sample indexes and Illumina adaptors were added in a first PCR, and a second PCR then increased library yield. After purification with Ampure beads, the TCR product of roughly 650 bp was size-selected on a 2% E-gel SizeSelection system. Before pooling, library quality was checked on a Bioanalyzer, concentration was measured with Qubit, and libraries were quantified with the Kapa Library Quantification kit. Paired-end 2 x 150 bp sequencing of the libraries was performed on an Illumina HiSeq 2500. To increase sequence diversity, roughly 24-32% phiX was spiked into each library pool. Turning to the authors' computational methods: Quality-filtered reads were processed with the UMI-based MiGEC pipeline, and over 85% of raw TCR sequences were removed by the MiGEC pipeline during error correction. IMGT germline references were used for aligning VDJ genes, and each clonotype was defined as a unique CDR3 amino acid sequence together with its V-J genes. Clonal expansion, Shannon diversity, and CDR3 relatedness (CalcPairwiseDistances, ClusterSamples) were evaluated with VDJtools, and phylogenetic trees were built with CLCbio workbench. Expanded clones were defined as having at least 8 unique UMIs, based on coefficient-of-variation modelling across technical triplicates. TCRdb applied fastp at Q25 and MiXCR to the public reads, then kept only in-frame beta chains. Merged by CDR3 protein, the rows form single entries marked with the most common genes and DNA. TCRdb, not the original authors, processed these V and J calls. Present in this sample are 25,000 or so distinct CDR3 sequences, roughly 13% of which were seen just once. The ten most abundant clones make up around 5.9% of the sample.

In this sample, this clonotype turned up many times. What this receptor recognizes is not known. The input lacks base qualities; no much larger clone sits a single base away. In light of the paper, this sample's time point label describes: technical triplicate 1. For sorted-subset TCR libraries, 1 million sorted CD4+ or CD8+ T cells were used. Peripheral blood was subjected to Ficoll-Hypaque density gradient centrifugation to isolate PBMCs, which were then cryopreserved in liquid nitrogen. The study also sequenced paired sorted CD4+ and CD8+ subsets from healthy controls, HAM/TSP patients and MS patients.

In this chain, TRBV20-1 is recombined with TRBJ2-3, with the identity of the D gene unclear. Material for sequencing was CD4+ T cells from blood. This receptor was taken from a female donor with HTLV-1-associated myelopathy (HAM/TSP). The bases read TGCAGTGCTAGGGGCGGCGGAAGCACAGATACGCAGTATTTT. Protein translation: CSARGGGSTDTQYF.